The 17 T cell receptor beta chains in this list originate from one sample, sequenced in a study of CD8+ T cells in alopecia areata (dated by TCRdb to the late 2010s). The method behind the library was the immunoSEQ multiplex PCR assay. For TCR sequencing, RNA was extracted from every sample and reverse transcribed into cDNA to serve as template. Imported from immuneACCESS, the table was reduced by TCRdb to in-frame sequences with V and J called. These copies leave out some clones; in studies compared against another copy, an unresolved V gene accounts for under half, and the cause of the remainder is not known. In all, the sample holds around 120,000 clones, and approximately 60% of those were seen once. The biggest ten clones account for approximately 2.8% of the sample. The specimen sequenced was CD4+ T cells sorted from blood. The source of these receptors is a human donor in good health.

The CDR3, as DNA: TGTGCCAGCAAGGGTACCGGGAACTATGGCTACACCTTC. Encoded protein: CASKGTGNYGYTF. The chain carries TRBV6-1 and TRBJ1-2, with unresolved D. V was shortened by 7 bases and J by 2 bases, with 11 bases between the two germline ends. This CDR3 spans 13 amino acids. The germline gives CDR1 MNHNS, CDR2 SASEGT.

This clone was counted between two and nine times. The chain recombines TRBV5-1 with TRBJ2-3; 8 bases map to TRBD1. With V trimmed by 6 bases and J by 2 bases, 8 bases remained unmatched. From germline, CDR1 is SGHRS and CDR2 YFSETQ. This CDR3 region has 15 residues. As DNA, the CDR3 is TGCGCCAGCAATGCGGCAGGGGGCTTCACAGATACGCAGTATTTT. Protein sequence: CASNAAGGFTDTQYF.

The V and J genes are TRBV6-4 and TRBJ1-2, with a possible D match to TRBD1 (6 bases). Germline V lookup: CDR1 MRHNA, CDR2 SNTAGT. V lost 6 bases to trimming and J lost 4 bases, with 15 bases between them. This CDR3 contains 14 residues. This CDR3 is CASSASTGSYGYTF. CDR3 in DNA: TGTGCCAGCAGCGCGAGCACAGGGAGCTATGGCTACACCTTC.

This clone was picked up a small number of times. The chain couples TRBV30 to TRBJ1-4; no definite D call. Germline loops: CDR1 GTSNPN, CDR2 SVGIG (reference sequence). V gave up 0 bases and J gave up 13 bases, with 9 bases separating them. The CDR3 is 11 residues long. The CDR3 DNA is TGTGCCTGGAGTGTAGGTGGTTTACTGTTTTTT. It yields the protein CAWSVGGLLFF.

This chain connects TRBV7-9 to TRBJ2-7; no definite D call. From germline, CDR1 is SEHNR and CDR2 FQNEAQ (reference sequence). Trimming left V 1 base short and J 7 bases short, with 17 bases between. The CDR3 spans 15 residues. CDR3 DNA: TGTGCCAGCAGCTTAGACGGCCCCAAGGGCTGGGAGCAGTACTTC. Its protein is CASSLDGPKGWEQYF. The whole variable domain, remainder taken from reference TRBV7-9 and TRBJ2-7, is DTGVSQNPRHKITKRGQNVTFRCDPISEHNRLYWYRQTLGQGPEFLTYFQNEAQLEKSRLLSDRFSAERPKGSFSTLEIQRTEQGDSAMYLCASSLDGPKGWEQYFGPGTRLTVT.

The genes are TRBV6-6 and TRBJ1-5; 10 nucleotides agree with TRBD1. CDR3 size: 15 residues. Germline V gene sequence: CDR1 MNHNY, CDR2 SVGAGI (reference sequence). Losses at the gene ends were 5 bases for V and 7 bases for J; bases not matched to a gene: 8. DNA of the CDR3: TGTGCCAGCAGTCGGGGACAGGGGTTTGAGCAGCCCCAGCATTTT. It codes for CASSRGQGFEQPQHF.

The rearrangement links TRBV11-2 to TRBJ2-1; 7 nucleotides align to TRBD1. Trimming cost V 4 bases and J 5 bases; bases outside gene matches: 8. This CDR3 spans 15 amino acids. Per germline, CDR1 SGHAT and CDR2 FQNNGV. DNA for the CDR3: TGTGCCAGCAGCTCACCTCGACAGGGACACAATGAGCAGTTCTTC. Protein product: CASSSPRQGHNEQFF.

The rearrangement links TRBV11-2 to TRBJ2-1; D gene uncertain. Trimming pared 6 bases from V and 6 bases from J, leaving 6 bases between. CDR1 is SGHAT, CDR2 FQNNGV, per germline. The CDR3 length is 11 residues. This chain's CDR3 is CASSRSNEQFF. In DNA, the CDR3 is TGTGCCAGCAGTCGGTCCAATGAGCAGTTCTTC.

The V call is TRBV11-1, the J call TRBJ2-1; D is possibly TRBD1 (6 bases). This CDR3 comprises 13 residues. Germline CDR1 SGHAT, CDR2 FQDESV (reference sequence). Between the trimmed V and J ends, which lost 5 bases and 4 bases, there was a span of 9 bases. The CDR3, as DNA: TGTGCCAGCAGCCTGGACAGTTACAATGAGCAGTTCTTC. It specifies CASSLDSYNEQFF.

The chain is built from TRBV7-8 and TRBJ2-6; D gene unclear. The CDR3 contains 15 residues. Germline V CDR1 and CDR2: SGHVS, FQNEAQ. Trimming removed 5 bases from V and 0 bases from J, with 8 bases in between. The DNA for the CDR3 is TGTGCCAGCAGCCCACAGCTCTCTGGGGCCAACGTCCTGACTTTC. It yields the protein CASSPQLSGANVLTF.

V is TRBV29-1 and J is TRBJ2-5; D might be TRBD1 (5 bases). This CDR3 spans 14 amino acids. The V and J ends lost 0 bases and 5 bases respectively, with 13 bases between them. Germline CDR1 and CDR2: SQVTM and ANQGSEA. CDR3 sequence: CSVEETRAGETQYF. The CDR3 DNA follows: TGCAGCGTTGAAGAAACCAGGGCAGGGGAGACCCAGTACTTC.

In this sample, this clone turned up a few times. The CDR3 protein is CASSLNREMSEKLFF. Written as DNA, the CDR3 is TGTGCCAGCAGCCTTAACAGGGAGATGTCCGAAAAACTGTTTTTT. The chain has TRBV4-2 and TRBJ1-4; D perhaps matches TRBD1 (6 bases). CDR1 and CDR2 (germline): LGHNA, YNFKEQ. CDR3 length: 15 amino acids. V was cut by 4 bases and J by 8 bases, with 17 bases left in between.

This clone was recorded only once. The chain combines TRBV5-4 with TRBJ1-6, with a possible D match to TRBD1 (6 bases). The CDR3 is made up of 16 amino acids. CDR1 is SGHNT and CDR2 is YYREEE in the germline V gene (reference sequence). The V end was cut by 2 bases, the J end by 2 bases, with 11 bases between. The CDR3: CASSLGGEAYNSPLHF. CDR3 coding DNA: TGTGCCAGCAGCTTAGGGGGTGAGGCCTATAATTCACCCCTCCACTTT.

The V and J genes are TRBV4-2 and TRBJ2-1; D is possibly TRBD2 (5 bases). CDR3 length: 13 amino acids. Germline CDR1 reads LGHNA; CDR2 reads YNFKEQ. V lost 1 base and J 9 bases, leaving 10 bases between the germline ends. Here the CDR3 reads CASSQAQRGEQFF. CDR3 in DNA: TGTGCCAGCAGCCAAGCCCAACGGGGTGAGCAGTTCTTC.

This clone occurred a few times. The chain has TRBV4-1 and TRBJ1-2, with a possible D match to TRBD1 (5 bases). The CDR3 runs to 13 residues. Germline loops: CDR1 MGHRA, CDR2 YSYEKL. Trimming removed 3 bases at V and 3 bases at J, with 8 bases between. The CDR3 DNA reads TGCGCCAGCAGCCACGACAGAGACTATGGCTACACCTTC. As protein: CASSHDRDYGYTF.

The chain links TRBV5-6 to TRBJ1-5; no definite D call. There are 15 residues in the CDR3. V dropped 0 bases and J dropped 2 bases, with 9 bases sitting between them. Germline CDR1 and CDR2: SGHDT and YYEEEE. CDR3 protein: CASSLAGSGNQPQHF. CDR3 nucleotide sequence: TGTGCCAGCAGCTTGGCGGGGTCGGGCAATCAGCCCCAGCATTTT.

V is TRBV19 and J is TRBJ2-6; unclear D gene. Germline CDR1 reads LNHDA; CDR2 reads SQIVND (reference sequence). Trimming took off 9 bases at V and 1 base at J, with 10 bases between the two ends. The CDR3 has 14 amino acids. The CDR3 nucleotides read TGTGCCAGCCTTCAGGAATCTGGGGCCAACGTCCTGACTTTC. It specifies CASLQESGANVLTF.